This T cell receptor (beta chain) emerged from a study of blood T cell repertoires in COVID-19. Study as a whole: Spain, Italy and the United States supplied samples that represented acute and convalescent COVID-19. PBMCs, B-cell-depleted T cells, or T cells provided the cDNA or gDNA that made up the material.

The ends were cut back, 4 bases at V and 0 bases at J, with 9 bases in the middle. In germline, CDR1 is KGHDR, CDR2 SFDVKD. The CDR3 has 16 amino acids. The protocol was immunoSEQ multiplex PCR, while the TCRdb copy is restricted to in-frame clones and leaves out a portion. The table shows tens of thousands of clones, with 83% occurring only once. Seattle's enrolled individuals joined amid active infection and were then monitored longitudinally. The sequencing input was peripheral blood. The rearrangement links TRBV24-1 to TRBJ2-6; D is undetermined. This sequence originates from a man over 45 with COVID-19, enrolled during active disease. CDR3 bases: TGTGCCACCAGTGACGGTGCGGTCTCTGGGGCCAACGTCCTGACTTTC. Protein product: CATSDGAVSGANVLTF.